These 2 T cell receptor beta chains were sequenced from one sample in a study of CD4 T cells in relation to SARS-CoV-2 and coronaviruses. Clones were read by immunoSEQ multiplex PCR, and TCRdb kept only the in-frame ones, dropping some. Of around 26,000 clones detected, 60% to 85% appear once; the ten largest clones hold just over 20%. These receptors' antigens are unknown. CD4+ T cells from unexposed donors were obtained before the COVID-19 pandemic (2011-2018). The cells were cultured for over eight days before CD4+ T cells were isolated. Sequenced: CD4+ T cells from PBMCs, cultured in vitro. The source is a human donor in good health.

The chain has TRBV3-1 (or the pseudogene TRBV3-2) and TRBJ2-5; D may be TRBD2 (5 bases). This CDR3 region has 15 residues. CDR1 LGHDT and CDR2 YNNKEL come from the germline V gene (reference sequence). V was shortened by 1 base and J by 5 bases, with 14 bases between the two germline ends. The CDR3: CASSQGLGPGETQYF. CDR3 nucleotides: TGTGCCAGCAGCCAAGGACTGGGCCCGGGGGAGACCCAGTACTTC.

The V call is TRBV19, the J call TRBJ1-1, with a weak D call TRBD1 (5 bases). CDR3 length: 14 residues. Trimming pared 3 bases from V and 1 base from J, leaving 9 bases between. Germline V gene sequence: CDR1 LNHDA, CDR2 SQIVND (reference sequence). The CDR3 reads CASSMLGGNTEAFF. In DNA, the CDR3 is TGTGCCAGTAGTATGCTTGGGGGGAACACTGAAGCTTTCTTT.